The 18 T cell receptor beta chains below all came from one sample that was sequenced in a study of cytomegalovirus exposure and HLA in healthy donors. TCRdb's table, derived via immunoSEQ multiplex PCR, lists solely in-frame clones and lacks some. The sample consists of 130,000 to 150,000 clones, 80% to 90% of them appearing once. The sample comprised PBMCs. The receptors shown here come from a young woman in good health and CMV-seropositive.

This clone has a single count. The rearrangement links TRBV6-1 to TRBJ1-1, with 8 bases lining up with TRBD1. From germline, CDR1 is MNHNS and CDR2 SASEGT. This CDR3 is 14 amino acids long. The junction had 2 bases not matched to a gene; V was cut back by 5 bases and J by 0 bases. The CDR3 here is CASSTQGVNTEAFF. CDR3 bases: TGTGCCAGCAGTACACAGGGGGTGAACACTGAAGCTTTCTTT.

The chain links TRBV6-1 to TRBJ2-3; 12 nucleotides agree with TRBD2. After removal of 8 bases from V and 6 bases from J, the junction contained 9 bases not matched to a gene. CDR3 length: 15 amino acids. The germline V gene encodes CDR1 MNHNS and CDR2 SASEGT. The CDR3 DNA is TGTGCCAGCGGAGTAAGGACTAGCGGGGAGGATACGCAGTATTTT. It is translated as CASGVRTSGEDTQYF.

This clone was picked up a small number of times. The chain uses TRBV27 and TRBJ2-7; unclear D gene. This CDR3 spans 13 amino acids. Trimming took 2 bases from V and 4 from J, leaving 9 bases between them. Germline V CDR1 and CDR2: MNHEY, SMNVEV (reference sequence). CDR3 DNA: TGTGCCAGCAGTTTAGCCTTAGAGTACGAGCAGTACTTC. Residues: CASSLALEYEQYF.

This sequence joins TRBV15 and TRBJ2-3, with a possible D match to TRBD1 (5 bases). Germline lookup yields CDR1 LNHNV and CDR2 YYDKDF (reference sequence). V was shortened by 3 bases and J by 2 bases, with 15 bases between the two germline ends. The CDR3 totals 16 residues. DNA for the CDR3: TGTGCCACCAGCAGCCGCAGGGCTTCGGTCACAGATACGCAGTATTTT. Protein sequence: CATSSRRASVTDTQYF.

The V call is TRBV10-3, the J call TRBJ2-2; 7 nucleotides align to TRBD1. This CDR3 is 17 amino acids long. The V gene end was trimmed by 1 base and the J gene end by 5 bases; junction bases not matched to a gene: 10. Germline V gives CDR1 ENHRY, CDR2 SYGVKD. The CDR3, as DNA: TGTGCCATCAGTGAGTTACTTACAGGGGTTCGAACCGGGGAGCTGTTTTTT. This gives the protein CAISELLTGVRTGELFF.

The genes are TRBV6-5 and TRBJ1-2; 7 nucleotides agree with TRBD1. The CDR3 runs 13 residues. J was trimmed by 4 bases and V by 8 bases; bases with no gene match: 7. CDR1 MNHEY and CDR2 SVGAGI come from the germline V gene. In DNA, the CDR3 is TGTGCCAGCTCCTTAGGGGGCGGCTATGGCTACACCTTC. This sequence encodes CASSLGGGYGYTF.

The rearrangement uses TRBV5-4 and TRBJ2-5; tentative D call: TRBD2 (6 bases). The CDR3 extends over 14 amino acids. The V and J ends lost 4 bases and 2 bases respectively, with 12 bases between them. From germline, CDR1 is SGHNT and CDR2 YYREEE (reference sequence). The CDR3 here is CASSRGLRQETQYF. The CDR3 nucleotides read TGTGCCAGCAGCCGCGGACTAAGACAAGAGACCCAGTACTTC.

This clone appeared a few times. The J gene is TRBJ2-5, the V gene TRBV2, with D possibly being TRBD2 (6 bases). CDR1 is SNHLY and CDR2 is FYNNEI in the germline V gene. The CDR3 length is 12 residues. The V gene lost 8 bases and the J gene lost 3 bases, with 10 bases spanning the gap. The CDR3 protein is CASGWGEETQYF. DNA of the CDR3: TGTGCCAGCGGGTGGGGGGAAGAGACCCAGTACTTC.

The chain recombines TRBV9 with TRBJ2-3; TRBD2 aligns across 7 bases. Germline values: CDR1 SGDLS, CDR2 YYNGEE. The CDR3 is 15 residues long. The ends lost 2 bases at V and 5 bases at J; junction bases unmatched: 8. CDR3 loop: CASSVGLGKGDTQYF. In DNA, the CDR3 is TGTGCCAGCAGCGTTGGACTAGGAAAGGGAGATACGCAGTATTTT.

The chain has TRBV10-3 and TRBJ1-5; D gene ambiguous. The germline V gene encodes CDR1 ENHRY and CDR2 SYGVKD. This CDR3 has 11 amino acids. V was clipped by 3 bases and J by 9 bases, with 6 bases between them. CDR3 coding DNA: TGTGCCATCAGTGAATCTCGGCCCCAGCATTTT. This sequence encodes CAISESRPQHF.

The V call is TRBV7-2, the J call TRBJ1-6, with 8 bases identical to TRBD1. The CDR3 covers 16 residues. The germline gives CDR1 SGHTA, CDR2 FQGNSA. The J segment lost 9 bases and the V segment lost 4 bases, leaving 11 bases of the junction unmatched. The CDR3 nucleotides read TGTGCCAGCAGCTCAAACCTCCAGGGGGCTGGTTCACCCCTCCACTTT. Translation: CASSSNLQGAGSPLHF.

This rearrangement joins TRBV5-6 to TRBJ2-7, with D possibly TRBD2 on 6 matching bases. Germline V gene lookup returns CDR1 SGHDT and CDR2 YYEEEE. The CDR3 is 14 amino acids. Trimming pared 4 bases from V and 2 bases from J, leaving 13 bases between. CDR3 amino acids: CASSPRGSAYEQYF. CDR3 bases: TGTGCCAGCAGCCCGCGGGGCTCGGCCTACGAGCAGTACTTC.

V and J are TRBV11-2 and TRBJ1-2; no clear D. CDR3 length: 14 amino acids. Germline V gene data show CDR1 as SGHAT and CDR2 as FQNNGV. The V end lost 0 bases, the J end lost 4 bases, and 9 bases lay between the germline ends. This CDR3 reads CASSLDPRSYGYTF. In DNA, the CDR3 is TGTGCCAGCAGCTTAGATCCGCGAAGCTATGGCTACACCTTC.

The chain links TRBV28 to TRBJ2-7, with D possibly being TRBD1 (5 bases). Trimming pared 6 bases from V and 0 bases from J, leaving 9 bases between. CDR1 MDHEN and CDR2 SYDVKM come from the germline V gene. The CDR3 contains 13 residues. The CDR3 reads CASRNRFSYEQYF. The CDR3, as DNA: TGTGCCAGCAGAAACAGGTTCTCCTACGAGCAGTACTTC.

This sequence joins TRBV27 and TRBJ1-4; 7 bases match TRBD1. Germline CDR1 MNHEY, CDR2 SMNVEV (reference sequence). The CDR3 consists of 13 residues. V dropped 8 bases and J dropped 4; count of bases not matched to a gene: 4. The CDR3 loop is CASRGQLNEKLFF. The CDR3 DNA sequence: TGTGCCAGCCGGGGACAGCTTAATGAAAAACTGTTTTTT.

The chain is built from TRBV5-4 and TRBJ1-1, with D uncertain. The V end was cut by 7 bases, the J end by 3 bases, with 16 bases between. This CDR3 has 14 residues. Germline V gene sequence: CDR1 SGHNT, CDR2 YYREEE (reference sequence). The CDR3 region has the DNA TGTGCCAGCGCTCCGCGCAGCGGAGACACTGAAGCTTTCTTT. Amino acids: CASAPRSGDTEAFF.

This chain joins TRBV15 and TRBJ1-1; 7 bases are shared with TRBD1. This CDR3 has 16 amino acids. Germline V gives CDR1 LNHNV, CDR2 YYDKDF (reference sequence). After removal of 2 bases from V and 4 bases from J, the junction contained 10 bases not matched to a gene. The CDR3 spells CATSRQTWDRFTEAFF. The CDR3 DNA is TGTGCCACCAGCAGACAGACGTGGGACAGATTCACTGAAGCTTTCTTT.

The chain employs TRBV5-1 and TRBJ1-4, with 7 bases identical to TRBD1. The CDR3 covers 14 residues. From germline, CDR1 is SGHRS and CDR2 YFSETQ. Unmatched junction bases numbered 8, after V lost 4 bases and J lost 8 bases. CDR3 in DNA: TGCGCCAGCAGCCTAAACTACAGGGGAGAAAAACTGTTTTTT. Protein product: CASSLNYRGEKLFF.